This entry is about one T cell receptor beta chain. Antigen unknown. The data were obtained in a study of a mutant IDH1 vaccine in newly diagnosed glioma. For the study at large: In weeks 1, 3, 5, 7, 11, 15, 19 and 23, patients were vaccinated. The treated population exhibited a male proportion of approximately 62%, a female proportion of 37.5%, and a mean age of about 40 years. Beforehand, treatment had been radiotherapy, temozolomide, or both; the majority received both.

Only in-frame clones appear in the TCRdb table, and some are missing; sequencing was by immunoSEQ multiplex PCR. This table has tens of thousands of clones, less than 90% appearing once. The time point: week 23, last vaccination. One vaccine dose held 300 ug of mutant IDH1 20-mer peptide and came with topical imiquimod. The ends lost 2 bases at V and 5 bases at J; junction bases unmatched: 6. The CDR3 extends over 14 amino acids. Per germline, CDR1 MNHEY and CDR2 SVGAGI. The V gene is TRBV6-5, the J gene TRBJ2-7; 7 bases map to TRBD1. The source is a woman between 18 and 29 years old with glioma. Here the sequenced sample was PBMCs, taken from a glioma patient whose treatment included an IDH1 peptide vaccine. The CDR3 is CASSYRTGLNEQYF. Written as DNA, the CDR3 is TGTGCCAGCAGTTACCGGACAGGCCTAAACGAGCAGTACTTC.